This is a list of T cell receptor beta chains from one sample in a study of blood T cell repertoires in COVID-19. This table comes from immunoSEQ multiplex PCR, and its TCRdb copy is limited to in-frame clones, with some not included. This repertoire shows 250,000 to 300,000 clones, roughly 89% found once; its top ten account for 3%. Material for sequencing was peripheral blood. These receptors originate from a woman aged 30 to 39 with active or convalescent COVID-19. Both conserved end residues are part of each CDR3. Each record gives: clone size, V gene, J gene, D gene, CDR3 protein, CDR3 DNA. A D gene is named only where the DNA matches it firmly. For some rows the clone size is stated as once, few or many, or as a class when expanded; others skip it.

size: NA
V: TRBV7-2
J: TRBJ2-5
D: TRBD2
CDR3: CASSPSTSGAPTQYF
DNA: TGTGCCAGCAGCCCTTCGACTAGCGGGGCACCGACCCAGTACTTC

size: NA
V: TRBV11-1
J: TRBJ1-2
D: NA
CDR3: CASSRFRGGYTF
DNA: TGTGCCAGCAGCCGGTTCAGAGGGGGCTACACCTTC

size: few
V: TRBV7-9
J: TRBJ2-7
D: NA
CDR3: CASSSPQREQYF
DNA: TGTGCCAGCAGCTCCCCCCAGCGCGAGCAGTACTTC

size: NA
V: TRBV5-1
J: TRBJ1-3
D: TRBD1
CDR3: CASRQKTGSLSGNTIYF
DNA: TGCGCCAGCAGGCAGAAGACAGGGTCCCTCTCTGGAAACACCATATATTTT

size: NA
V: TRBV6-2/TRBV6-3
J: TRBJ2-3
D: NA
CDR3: CASSPAGTSTDTQYF
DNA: TGTGCCAGCAGCCCAGCTGGGACTAGCACAGATACGCAGTATTTT

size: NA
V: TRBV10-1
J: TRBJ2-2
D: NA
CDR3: CASSSYQGPGELFF
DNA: TGCGCCAGCAGTTCCTACCAGGGCCCCGGGGAGCTGTTTTTT

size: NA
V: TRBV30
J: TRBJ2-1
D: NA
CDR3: CAWRGGLQYNEQFF
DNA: TGTGCCTGGAGGGGAGGTCTACAATACAATGAGCAGTTCTTC

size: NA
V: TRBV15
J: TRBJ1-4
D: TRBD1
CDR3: CATSRDLLTPTGGEKLFF
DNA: TGTGCCACCAGCAGAGATCTCTTAACCCCTACAGGGGGAGAAAAACTGTTTTTT

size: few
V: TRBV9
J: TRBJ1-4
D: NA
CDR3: CASSVGGSPNEKLFF
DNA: TGTGCCAGCAGCGTAGGAGGGTCCCCTAATGAAAAACTGTTTTTT

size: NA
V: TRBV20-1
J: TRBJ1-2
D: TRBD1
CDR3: CSASGGQGVGYTF
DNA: TGCAGTGCTAGTGGTGGACAGGGGGTTGGCTACACCTTC

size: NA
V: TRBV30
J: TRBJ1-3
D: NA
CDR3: CAWTLQGTGNTIYF
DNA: TGTGCCTGGACTCTACAGGGAACTGGAAACACCATATATTTT

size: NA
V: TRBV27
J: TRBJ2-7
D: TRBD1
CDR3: CASRSGTGGYEQYF
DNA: TGTGCCAGCCGATCCGGGACAGGGGGGTACGAGCAGTACTTC

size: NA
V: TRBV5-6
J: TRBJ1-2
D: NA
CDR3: CASSLEQGIGYTF
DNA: TGTGCCAGCAGCTTGGAACAGGGTATAGGCTACACCTTC

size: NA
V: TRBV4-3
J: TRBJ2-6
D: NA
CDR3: CASSQLTGYSGANVLTF
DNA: TGCGCCAGCAGCCAACTAACGGGTTACTCTGGGGCCAACGTCCTGACTTTC

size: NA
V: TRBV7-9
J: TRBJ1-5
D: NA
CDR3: CASSLDGNQPQHF
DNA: TGTGCCAGCAGCTTAGACGGGAATCAGCCCCAGCATTTT

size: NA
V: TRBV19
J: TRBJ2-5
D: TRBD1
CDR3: CASSIGQVLATQYF
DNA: TGTGCCAGTAGTATCGGACAGGTCCTGGCGACCCAGTACTTC

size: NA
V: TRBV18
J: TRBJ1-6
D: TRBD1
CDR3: CASSPQGQANSPLHF
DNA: TGTGCCAGCTCACCACAGGGACAGGCTAATTCACCCCTCCACTTT

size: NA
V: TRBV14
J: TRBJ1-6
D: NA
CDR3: CASSQEAANSPLHF
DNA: TGTGCCAGCAGCCAAGAGGCAGCGAATTCACCCCTCCACTTT

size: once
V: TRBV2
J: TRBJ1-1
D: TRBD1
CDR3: CASSKQGGYTEAFF
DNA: TGTGCCAGCAGCAAACAGGGGGGGTACACTGAAGCTTTCTTT

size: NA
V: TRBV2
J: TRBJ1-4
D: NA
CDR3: CASSPGPFEGATNEKLFF
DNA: TGTGCCAGCAGTCCCGGGCCTTTCGAGGGGGCAACTAATGAAAAACTGTTTTTT

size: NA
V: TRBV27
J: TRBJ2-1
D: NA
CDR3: CASSFRAGQVGYNEQFF
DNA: TGTGCCAGCAGTTTCCGAGCGGGACAGGTGGGCTACAATGAGCAGTTCTTC

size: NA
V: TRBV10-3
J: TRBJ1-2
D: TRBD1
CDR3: CAISRGTGAPGKNGYTF
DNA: TGTGCCATCAGCCGAGGGACAGGGGCGCCGGGAAAGAATGGCTACACCTTC

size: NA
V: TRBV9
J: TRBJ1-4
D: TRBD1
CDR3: CASSVGQGNNEKLFF
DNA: TGTGCCAGCAGCGTAGGACAGGGAAATAATGAAAAACTGTTTTTT

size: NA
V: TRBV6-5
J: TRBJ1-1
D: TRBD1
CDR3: CASSRQGRDTEAFF
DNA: TGTGCCAGCAGTCGACAGGGAAGGGACACTGAAGCTTTCTTT

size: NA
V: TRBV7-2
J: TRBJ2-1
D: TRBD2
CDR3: CASSLASGGGNEQFF
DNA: TGTGCCAGCAGCTTGGCCAGCGGGGGAGGAAATGAGCAGTTCTTC

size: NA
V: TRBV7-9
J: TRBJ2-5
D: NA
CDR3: CASTGRQEQETQYF
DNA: TGTGCCAGCACTGGGAGGCAAGAACAAGAGACCCAGTACTTC

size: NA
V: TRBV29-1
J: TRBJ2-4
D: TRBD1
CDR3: CSVGQGAKNIQYF
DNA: TGCAGCGTTGGACAGGGAGCCAAAAACATTCAGTACTTC

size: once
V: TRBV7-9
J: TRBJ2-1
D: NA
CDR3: CASSSPRRGKENEQFF
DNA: TGTGCCAGCAGCTCCCCTCGGAGGGGTAAGGAGAATGAGCAGTTCTTC

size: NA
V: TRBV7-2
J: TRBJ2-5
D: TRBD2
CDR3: CASSLASSGIQETQYF
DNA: TGTGCCAGCAGCTTAGCCTCTAGCGGGATTCAAGAGACCCAGTACTTC

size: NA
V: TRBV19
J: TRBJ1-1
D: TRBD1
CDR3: CASSITGANTEAFF
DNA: TGTGCCAGTAGTATAACAGGGGCGAACACTGAAGCTTTCTTT

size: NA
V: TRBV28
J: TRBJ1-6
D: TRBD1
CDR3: CASIPGQSNSPLHF
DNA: TGTGCCAGCATTCCGGGACAGTCGAATTCACCCCTCCACTTT

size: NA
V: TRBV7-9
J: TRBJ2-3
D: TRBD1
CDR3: CASSSPPTGQGWKDTQYF
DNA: TGTGCCAGCAGCTCGCCACCCACTGGACAGGGTTGGAAAGATACGCAGTATTTT

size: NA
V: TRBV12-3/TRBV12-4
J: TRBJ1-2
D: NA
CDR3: CASSNVREVTF
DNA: TGTGCCAGCAGCAACGTCAGGGAGGTCACCTTC

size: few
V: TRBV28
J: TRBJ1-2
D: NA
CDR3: CASTEGGKGNYGYTF
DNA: TGTGCCAGCACCGAGGGGGGGAAGGGGAACTATGGCTACACCTTC

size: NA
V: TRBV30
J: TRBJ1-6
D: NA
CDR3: CAWSVSVGGALHF
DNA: TGTGCCTGGAGTGTCTCCGTTGGGGGGGCCCTCCACTTT

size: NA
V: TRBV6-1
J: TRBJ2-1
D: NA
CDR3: CASREPGPSSYNEQFF
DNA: TGTGCCAGCAGAGAACCAGGCCCCAGCTCCTACAATGAGCAGTTCTTC

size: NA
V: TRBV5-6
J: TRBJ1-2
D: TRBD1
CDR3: CASSLATGTGAYGYTF
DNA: TGTGCCAGCAGCTTGGCCACCGGGACAGGGGCCTATGGCTACACCTTC

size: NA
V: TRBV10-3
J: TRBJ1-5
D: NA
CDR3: CAISEDPSVQPQHF
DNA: TGTGCCATCAGTGAGGACCCTAGTGTACAGCCCCAGCATTTT

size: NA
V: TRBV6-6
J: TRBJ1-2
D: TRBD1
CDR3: CASSYRGLINGYTF
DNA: TGTGCCAGCAGCTACAGGGGGCTCATCAATGGCTACACCTTC

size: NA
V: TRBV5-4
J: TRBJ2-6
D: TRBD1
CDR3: CASSWPPGQGATGANVLTF
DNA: TGTGCCAGCAGCTGGCCTCCGGGACAGGGGGCGACAGGGGCCAACGTCCTGACTTTC

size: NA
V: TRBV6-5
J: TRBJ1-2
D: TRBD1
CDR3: CASTQGAAFYGYTF
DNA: TGTGCCAGCACTCAGGGGGCAGCTTTCTATGGCTACACCTTC

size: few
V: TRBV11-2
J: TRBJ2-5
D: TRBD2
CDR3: CASSLVGSGGGETQYF
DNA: TGTGCCAGCAGCTTAGTGGGATCTGGGGGGGGAGAGACCCAGTACTTC

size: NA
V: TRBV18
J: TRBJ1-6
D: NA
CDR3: CASSPNGAGDNSPLHF
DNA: TGTGCCAGCTCACCGAATGGGGCCGGTGATAATTCACCCCTCCACTTT

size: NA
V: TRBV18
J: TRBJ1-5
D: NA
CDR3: CASSPGGDSNQPQHF
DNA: TGTGCCAGCTCACCAGGGGGGGATAGCAATCAGCCCCAGCATTTT

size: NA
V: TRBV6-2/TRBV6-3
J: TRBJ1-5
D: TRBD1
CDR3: CASRYGQGPGQPQHF
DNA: TGTGCCAGCAGATACGGACAGGGTCCGGGGCAGCCCCAGCATTTT

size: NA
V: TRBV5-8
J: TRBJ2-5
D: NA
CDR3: CASSFPWGGAQETQYF
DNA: TGTGCCAGCAGCTTCCCGTGGGGGGGGGCCCAGGAGACCCAGTACTTC

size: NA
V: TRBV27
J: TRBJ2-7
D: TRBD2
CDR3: CASGLLAGGPYEQYF
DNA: TGTGCCAGCGGGTTACTAGCGGGGGGCCCCTACGAGCAGTACTTC

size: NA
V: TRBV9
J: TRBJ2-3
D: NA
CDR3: CASSTHPGGRDRTDTQYF
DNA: TGTGCCAGCAGCACACACCCCGGGGGACGGGACCGCACAGATACGCAGTATTTT

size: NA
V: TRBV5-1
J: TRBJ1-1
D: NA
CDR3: CASSIGQLEAEAFF
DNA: TGCGCCAGCAGCATCGGACAGCTGGAGGCTGAAGCTTTCTTT

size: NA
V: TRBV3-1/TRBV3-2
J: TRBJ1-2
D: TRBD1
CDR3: CASSSRGTGLPYGYTF
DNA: TGTGCCAGCAGCTCGCGTGGGACAGGGCTTCCCTATGGCTACACCTTC

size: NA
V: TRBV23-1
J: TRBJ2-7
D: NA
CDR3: CARDPAGGEQYF
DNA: TGCGCCAGGGATCCGGCCGGGGGCGAGCAGTACTTC

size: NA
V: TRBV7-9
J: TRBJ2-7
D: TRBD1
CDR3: CASSPSFRGPMDEQYF
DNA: TGTGCCAGCAGCCCATCCTTTAGGGGGCCGATGGACGAGCAGTACTTC

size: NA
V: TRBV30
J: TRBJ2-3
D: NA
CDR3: CACGAAGGPTQYF
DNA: TGTGCCTGTGGGGCGGCAGGGGGGCCTACGCAGTATTTT

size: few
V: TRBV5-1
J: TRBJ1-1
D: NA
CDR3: CASSFAGNTEAFF
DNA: TGCGCCAGCAGCTTTGCAGGGAACACTGAAGCTTTCTTT

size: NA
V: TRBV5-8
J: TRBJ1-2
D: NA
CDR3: CASSRPGGGYTF
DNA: TGTGCCAGCAGCCGCCCGGGGGGTGGCTACACCTTC

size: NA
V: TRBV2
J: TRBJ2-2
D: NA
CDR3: CASKQAGELFF
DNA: TGTGCCAGCAAACAGGCCGGGGAGCTGTTTTTT

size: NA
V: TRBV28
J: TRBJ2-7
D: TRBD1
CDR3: CASSYGTAYEQYF
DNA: TGTGCCAGCAGTTACGGGACAGCCTACGAGCAGTACTTC

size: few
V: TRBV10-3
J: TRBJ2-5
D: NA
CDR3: CAISEGGYQETQYF
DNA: TGTGCCATCAGTGAGGGGGGGTACCAAGAGACCCAGTACTTC

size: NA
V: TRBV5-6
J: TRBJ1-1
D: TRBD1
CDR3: CASSWSDRPRGAFF
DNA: TGTGCCAGCAGCTGGTCGGACAGGCCAAGAGGAGCTTTCTTT